The T cell receptor beta chain described here comes from a study of shared clonotypes between healthy human individuals. Study-wide findings and caveats: Blood alone was sampled, and tissue repertoires likely differ. Lower generation probabilities were found for non-shared clonotypes than for those shared by all four donors. What naive subsets generally showed was a larger estimated richness than memory subsets showed.

The authors' processing: ImmunoSEQ gave junction-only sequences without quality scores, so filtering differed. Repertoires were generated with immunoSEQ multiplex PCR, while TCRdb's copy carries only in-frame clones and drops some. Clonal size and the V and J genes are those of that table, whereas D and trimming came from the DNA. Of roughly 890,000 clones listed, 85% to 95% were seen once; the top ten hold 24%. A word on this clone: Antigen: not known.

Germline V CDR1 and CDR2: MDHEN, SYDVKM. The CDR3 runs 12 residues. V lost 6 bases to trimming and J lost 3 bases, with 8 bases between them. In the naive CD8 group, cells lacked CD45RO and were positively selected for CCR7, so terminally differentiated effector memory CD45RA+ cells were left out. The receptor was derived from a man younger than 40 in good health. The chain combines TRBV28 with TRBJ1-1; D is ambiguous. Sequencing was done on a sample of naive CD8+ T cells sorted from blood. DNA for the CDR3: TGTGCCAGCAGGTCCTGGGACACTGAAGCTTTCTTT. Its protein is CASRSWDTEAFF. Variable domain in full (rest from reference TRBV28 and TRBJ1-1): DVKVTQSSRYLVKRTGEKVFLECVQDMDHENMFWYRQDPGLGLRLIYFSYDVKMKEKGDIPEGYSVSREKKERFSLILESASTNQTSMYLCASRSWDTEAFFGQGTRLTVV.